Sequencing of this TCR beta chain was carried out in a study of blood T cell repertoires in COVID-19. For the study at large: Collection of acute and convalescent COVID-19 samples took place in the United States, Italy and Spain. T cells, B-cell-depleted T cells, or PBMCs provided the cDNA or gDNA that served as material.

Authors' processing steps: The authors estimated nucleated cell counts from reference gene primer amplification. This table comes from immunoSEQ multiplex PCR, and its TCRdb copy is limited to in-frame clones, with some not included. V and J calls and clone size are copied from that table; D and trimming were computed from the DNA. The table shows tens of thousands of clones, with over 65% occurring only once. This clonotype originated in a woman in her seventies with acute or convalescent COVID-19. The sample was peripheral blood.

The CDR3 is CASRNGGPTDTQYF. The CDR3 coding sequence is TGTGCCAGCAGGAACGGGGGGCCAACAGATACGCAGTATTTT. V usage is TRBV2 and J usage is TRBJ2-3; weak D call: TRBD2 (7 bases). CDR3 length equals 14 residues. Trimming shortened V by 6 bases and J by 3 bases, and 13 bases separated the two germline ends. Per germline, CDR1 SNHLY and CDR2 FYNNEI.